The 11 T cell receptor beta chains listed next were all sequenced from one sample in a study of cytotoxic CD8 clonotypes in ibrutinib-treated CLL. Data came from immunoSEQ multiplex PCR; TCRdb stores just in-frame clones and leaves some out. The data contain some 70,000 clones, about 63% of them singletons. This sample comprised PBMCs, obtained after 12 months of ibrutinib treatment. The receptors stem from a human donor with chronic lymphocytic leukemia.

The chain joins TRBV7-2 to TRBJ1-5; the match to TRBD1 covers 9 bases. Looked up from germline, CDR1 is SGHTA and CDR2 is FQGNSA. V was clipped by 4 bases and J by 11 bases; unmatched bases: 9. The CDR3 has 14 amino acids. The CDR3 region has the DNA TGTGCCAGCAGCTCAAGGACAGGGGACAAGGCCCAGCATTTT. Translated: CASSSRTGDKAQHF.

This clone was seen a few times. The chain joins TRBV7-9 to TRBJ1-5; D uncertain. CDR3 length: 12 residues. Germline loops: CDR1 SEHNR, CDR2 FQNEAQ (reference sequence). V shed 1 base and J shed 7 bases, with 5 bases lying between them. The CDR3 DNA sequence: TGTGCCAGCAGCTTAGAGATACAGCCCCAGCATTTT. Its protein product is CASSLEIQPQHF.

The table lists this clone with a few counts. The chain couples TRBV5-1 to TRBJ1-1; D uncertain. Between the trimmed V and J ends, which lost 4 bases and 2 bases, there was a span of 9 bases. Germline assignment: CDR1 SGHRS and CDR2 YFSETQ. This CDR3 comprises 13 residues. This CDR3 is CASSPQSNTEAFF. The CDR3 DNA reads TGCGCCAGCAGCCCACAGAGTAACACTGAAGCTTTCTTT.

The chain employs TRBV9 and TRBJ1-1, with D uncertain. The V gene's germline CDR1 is SGDLS and CDR2 YYNGEE. Deletions cut 0 bases from V and 3 bases from J, with 3 bases between. The CDR3 totals 12 residues. In DNA form, the CDR3 reads TGTGCCAGCAGCGTAGTGGACACTGAAGCTTTCTTT. Translating gives CASSVVDTEAFF.

This clone is judged medium-sized (0.01 to 0.1%). The chain employs TRBV5-4 and TRBJ1-2; the match to TRBD1 covers 8 bases. Germline values: CDR1 SGHNT, CDR2 YYREEE (reference sequence). Trimming at V came to 2 bases and at J to 3 bases, leaving 12 bases not matched to a gene. The CDR3 extends over 17 amino acids. The chain's CDR3 is CASSFLPPGQADYGYTF. The CDR3 DNA reads TGTGCCAGCAGCTTCCTCCCCCCGGGACAGGCCGACTATGGCTACACCTTC.

The J gene is TRBJ1-1, the V gene TRBV30; D possibly corresponds to TRBD1 (5 bases). V was cut by 2 bases and J by 2 bases, with 9 bases left in between. The CDR3 runs to 13 residues. Germline V CDR1 and CDR2: GTSNPN, SVGIG (reference sequence). The CDR3 region has the DNA TGTGCCTGGAGTTGGGACCAAAACACTGAAGCTTTCTTT. Translating it yields CAWSWDQNTEAFF.

The CDR3 coding sequence is TGTGCCAGCACCGACCTTAGCGGGGGGGTCACAGATACGCAGTATTTT. Its protein is CASTDLSGGVTDTQYF. The V gene is TRBV2, the J gene TRBJ2-3; 11 bases align to TRBD2. Germline CDR1 reads SNHLY; CDR2 reads FYNNEI. Trimming removed 7 bases from V and 2 bases from J; junction bases left unmatched: 8. This CDR3 is built from 16 residues.

The chain links TRBV5-1 to TRBJ2-1; D remains unclear. CDR3 size: 13 residues. Germline assignment: CDR1 SGHRS and CDR2 YFSETQ. The V end lost 4 bases, the J end lost 4 bases, and 9 bases lay between the germline ends. CDR3 DNA sequence: TGCGCCAGCAGCCTTGGTGGTTACAATGAGCAGTTCTTC. Encoded protein: CASSLGGYNEQFF.

V and J are TRBV20-1 and TRBJ2-3; D is uncertain. V was cut by 6 bases and J by 1 base, with 5 bases left in between. CDR1 is DFQATT, CDR2 SNEGSKA, per germline (reference sequence). The CDR3 is 11 residues long. CDR3 protein: CSATRTDTQYF. CDR3 in DNA: TGCAGTGCCACCCGCACAGATACGCAGTATTTT.

This chain uses TRBV18 with TRBJ1-1; the D gene is possibly TRBD1 (5 bases). This CDR3 contains 14 residues. The V end was cut by 3 bases, the J end by 1 base, with 9 bases between. Germline lookup yields CDR1 KGHSH and CDR2 LQKENI. CDR3 amino acids: CASSPGHENTEAFF. CDR3 coding DNA: TGTGCCAGCTCACCCGGACACGAGAACACTGAAGCTTTCTTT.

The chain carries TRBV10-3 and TRBJ1-2; TRBD1 aligns across 12 bases. Germline assignment: CDR1 ENHRY and CDR2 SYGVKD. The length of the CDR3 is 18 residues. V lost 5 bases and J lost 3; bases outside the gene matches: 13. The chain's CDR3 is CAISRTGTGGRGDYGYTF. DNA of the CDR3: TGTGCCATCAGTAGAACCGGGACAGGGGGCAGAGGAGACTATGGCTACACCTTC.